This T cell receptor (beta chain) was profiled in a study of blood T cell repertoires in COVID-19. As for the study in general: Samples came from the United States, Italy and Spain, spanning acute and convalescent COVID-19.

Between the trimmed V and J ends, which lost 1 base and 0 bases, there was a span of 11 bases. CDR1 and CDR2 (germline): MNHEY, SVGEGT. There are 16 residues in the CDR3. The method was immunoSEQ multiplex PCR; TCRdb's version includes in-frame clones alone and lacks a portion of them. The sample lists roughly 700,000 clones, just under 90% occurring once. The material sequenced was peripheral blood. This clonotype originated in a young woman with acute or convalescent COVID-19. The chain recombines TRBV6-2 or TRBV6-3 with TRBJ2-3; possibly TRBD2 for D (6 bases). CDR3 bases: TGTGCCAGCAGTTACTTCGGGGGTACAAGCACAGATACGCAGTATTTT. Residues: CASSYFGGTSTDTQYF.